Listed below are T cell receptor beta chains from one sample, sequenced in a study of T cells in localized non-small cell lung cancer. TCRdb's table, derived via immunoSEQ multiplex PCR, lists solely in-frame clones and lacks some. The sample contains around 91,000 clones, around 90% of which appear only once. The input for sequencing was peripheral blood, taken before any cancer treatment. The receptors originated from a man aged 35 to 69 with stage I squamous cell lung carcinoma. Each CDR3 is given with its conserved first and last residue. A D gene is named only where the DNA matches it firmly. Only part of the rows carry a size: once, few, many, or a class if the clone is expanded.

>TRBJ2-5|TRBD2|.|15|TRBV9
CASSVGAREGETQYF
TGTGCCAGCAGCGTAGGAGCCAGGGAGGGAGAGACCCAGTACTTC
>TRBJ2-3|TRBD2|.|14|TRBV4-1
CASSVTSGGGFRYF
TGCGCCAGCAGCGTTACTAGCGGGGGGGGATTTCGGTATTTT
>TRBJ2-5|TRBD2|.|19|TRBV5-1
CASSLSGLAGSHNGETQYF
TGCGCCAGCAGCCTCTCGGGACTAGCGGGGAGCCACAACGGGGAGACCCAGTACTTC
>TRBJ2-1|.|.|15|TRBV27
CASSLGGNSYNEQFF
TGTGCCAGCAGTTTAGGGGGGAACTCCTACAATGAGCAGTTCTTC
>TRBJ1-3|.|.|15|TRBV6-1
CASAAGDLSGNTIYF
TGTGCCAGCGCGGCAGGGGACCTCTCTGGAAACACCATATATTTT
>TRBJ1-6|TRBD1|.|14|TRBV27
CASSLGTGISPLHF
TGTGCCAGCAGTCTTGGGACAGGGATATCACCCCTCCACTTT
>TRBJ2-2|.|once|14|TRBV11-1
CASSLGPNTGELFF
TGTGCCAGCAGCCTGGGGCCGAACACCGGGGAGCTGTTTTTT
>TRBJ1-4|.|.|16|TRBV25-1
CASSGTGSATNEKLFF
TGTGCCAGCAGTGGAACAGGGAGCGCAACTAATGAAAAACTGTTTTTT
>TRBJ1-2|.|.|15|TRBV28
CASSLYGTADYGYTF
TGTGCCAGCAGTTTGTATGGGACGGCTGACTATGGCTACACCTTC
>TRBJ2-2|.|.|13|TRBV29-1
CSAHFPNTGELFF
TGCAGCGCCCACTTTCCTAACACCGGGGAGCTGTTTTTT
>TRBJ2-5|.|.|11|TRBV5-1
CASSLQETQYF
TGCGCCAGCAGCTTGCAAGAGACCCAGTACTTC
>TRBJ1-1|.|.|15|TRBV6-4
CASREQGTLNTEAFF
TGTGCCAGCAGGGAACAGGGAACACTGAACACTGAAGCTTTCTTT
>TRBJ2-5|.|.|13|TRBV5-1
CASSFTGQETQYF
TGCGCCAGCAGCTTCACAGGGCAAGAGACCCAGTACTTC
>TRBJ2-6|.|.|16|TRBV5-1
CASMFDLGPPTRGLTF
TGCGCCAGTATGTTCGATCTTGGGCCCCCTACCAGGGGCCTGACTTTC
>TRBJ2-2|TRBD1|.|13|TRBV18
CASSLDRAGELFF
TGTGCCAGCTCTCTCGACAGGGCCGGGGAGCTGTTTTTT
>TRBJ1-1|TRBD1|.|14|TRBV6-1
CASGRQGVDTEAFF
TGTGCCAGCGGACGACAGGGTGTGGACACTGAAGCTTTCTTT
>TRBJ2-7|TRBD2|.|14|TRBV6-1
CASRNGGGISEQYF
TGTGCCAGCAGGAACGGGGGGGGAATCTCCGAGCAGTACTTC
>TRBJ1-2|.|few|15|TRBV4-1
CASSQEGGEAYGYTF
TGCGCCAGCAGCCAAGAAGGAGGGGAGGCCTATGGCTACACCTTC
>TRBJ1-1|.|few|14|TRBV4-1
CASSQFGKGVTAFF
TGCGCCAGCAGCCAATTCGGGAAGGGGGTGACAGCTTTCTTT
>TRBJ1-2|.|.|18|TRBV5-6
CASSPGTPRDFEMGGYTF
TGTGCCAGCAGCCCGGGCACACCCCGGGACTTCGAAATGGGGGGCTACACCTTC
>TRBJ2-6|TRBD1|.|18|TRBV5-1
CASSLAGTGTSGANVLTF
TGCGCCAGCAGCTTAGCCGGGACAGGGACCTCTGGGGCCAACGTCCTGACTTTC
>TRBJ2-7|TRBD1|.|13|TRBV28
CASRRTGGHEQYF
TGTGCCAGTAGGCGGACAGGGGGCCACGAGCAGTACTTC
>TRBJ1-6|TRBD1|.|15|TRBV2
CASSGDRGNNSPLHF
TGTGCCAGCAGTGGGGACAGGGGGAATAATTCACCCCTCCACTTT
>TRBJ2-7|.|few|15|TRBV7-6
CASSLHPDTTYEQYF
TGTGCCAGCAGCTTACACCCGGACACGACCTACGAGCAGTACTTC
>TRBJ1-6|.|few|13|TRBV7-3
CASSINRNSPLHF
TGTGCCAGCAGCATAAACAGGAATTCACCCCTCCACTTT
>TRBJ1-6|.|.|15|TRBV7-3
CASSLLGSHNSPLHF
TGTGCCAGCAGCTTATTAGGGTCCCATAATTCACCCCTCCACTTT
>TRBJ2-6|.|.|13|TRBV28
CASIKSGANVLTF
TGTGCCAGCATAAAATCAGGGGCCAACGTCCTGACTTTC
>TRBJ2-3|TRBD1|.|14|TRBV18
CASSPDRGADTQYF
TGTGCCAGCTCACCGGACAGGGGCGCAGATACGCAGTATTTT
>TRBJ1-2|.|.|10|TRBV29-1
CSVFRGLYTF
TGCAGCGTTTTCCGCGGACTCTACACCTTC
>TRBJ1-6|.|.|15|TRBV5-8
CASSPGLILNSPLHF
TGTGCCAGCAGCCCCGGACTCATTCTCAATTCACCCCTCCACTTT
>TRBJ2-2|.|once|13|TRBV5-1
CASSLVPTGELFF
TGCGCCAGCAGCTTGGTTCCCACCGGGGAGCTGTTTTTT
>TRBJ2-7|.|.|14|TRBV6-1
CASSGGTNSYEQYF
TGTGCCAGCAGTGGGGGGACAAATTCCTACGAGCAGTACTTC
>TRBJ1-1|TRBD1|.|14|TRBV6-5
CASRGTGRVFEAFF
TGTGCCAGCAGGGGGACAGGGAGGGTTTTTGAAGCTTTCTTT
>TRBJ2-1|.|.|16|TRBV4-3
CASGPGLGGHTDEQFF
TGCGCCAGCGGGCCGGGCTTAGGGGGGCATACGGATGAGCAGTTCTTC
>TRBJ1-2|.|.|16|TRBV19
CASSIASLGGRAGYTF
TGTGCCAGTAGTATAGCCTCCCTGGGGGGACGAGCTGGCTACACCTTC
>TRBJ1-2|.|.|14|TRBV6-5
CASKTDRVVSGYTF
TGTGCCAGCAAGACGGACAGAGTAGTATCTGGCTACACCTTC
>TRBJ1-1|TRBD1|.|15|TRBV7-9
CASSVGQGLNTEAFF
TGTGCCAGCAGCGTGGGACAGGGATTGAACACTGAAGCTTTCTTT
>TRBJ2-1|.|.|15|TRBV9
CASSSHPGAGAEQFF
TGTGCCAGCAGCTCCCATCCCGGCGCGGGGGCTGAGCAGTTCTTC
>TRBJ2-3|TRBD2|.|17|TRBV7-2
CASSRGGLAASTDTQYF
TGTGCCAGCAGCCGGGGCGGACTAGCGGCCAGCACAGATACGCAGTATTTT
>TRBJ1-3|.|.|13|TRBV10-2
CASTVGYGNTIYF
TGCGCCAGCACCGTTGGATATGGAAACACCATATATTTT
>TRBJ2-7|.|.|14|TRBV5-1
CASSFRDKPYEQYF
TGCGCCAGCAGCTTCCGGGACAAACCCTACGAGCAGTACTTC
>TRBJ1-2|.|.|10|TRBV2
CASSDIGYTF
TGTGCCAGCAGTGACATTGGCTACACCTTC
>TRBJ1-2|TRBD1|.|13|TRBV2
CASRDQGAQGYTF
TGTGCCAGCAGGGACCAGGGGGCGCAAGGCTACACCTTC
>TRBJ1-2|.|.|14|TRBV19
CASSPGGDYNGYTF
TGTGCCAGTAGTCCGGGAGGAGATTATAATGGCTACACCTTC
>TRBJ2-5|TRBD1|.|15|TRBV10-3
CAISGQGPGRETQYF
TGTGCCATCAGTGGACAGGGCCCGGGCCGGGAGACCCAGTACTTC
>TRBJ2-3|TRBD2|.|15|TRBV28
CASSSPGLGTDTQYF
TGTGCCAGCAGTTCCCCGGGACTAGGGACAGATACGCAGTATTTT
>TRBJ1-2|TRBD1|.|15|TRBV5-6
CASTLQGAGNYGYTF
TGTGCCAGCACCCTACAGGGGGCAGGTAACTATGGCTACACCTTC
>TRBJ2-3|TRBD1|.|16|TRBV28
CASSSLQGSGTDTQYF
TGTGCCAGCAGTTCCCTACAGGGGAGCGGTACAGATACGCAGTATTTT
>TRBJ2-1|TRBD2|.|15|TRBV5-4
CASSLGGGPYNEQFF
TGTGCCAGCAGCTTAGGCGGGGGGCCTTACAATGAGCAGTTCTTC
>TRBJ2-7|TRBD2|.|12|TRBV6-5
CASSRGGLGLYF
TGTGCCAGCAGTCGGGGGGGGCTGGGGCTGTACTTC
>TRBJ1-5|TRBD1|.|15|TRBV19
CASAQGALGNQPQHF
TGTGCCAGCGCTCAGGGGGCTCTTGGCAATCAGCCCCAGCATTTT